This TCR beta chain was observed in a study of blood T cell repertoires in COVID-19. Overall study: PBMCs, B-cell-depleted T cells, or T cells provided the cDNA or gDNA that made up the material.

The authors' processing: Amplifying reference gene primers gave estimates of nucleated cell counts. Generated by immunoSEQ multiplex PCR, the TCRdb table keeps only in-frame clones and is missing some. Clone size and the V and J calls come from that table; the DNA yielded D and trimming. Of 150,000 to 200,000 clones listed, 88% are singletons. Specimen: peripheral blood. This TCR was recovered from a man in his forties with active or convalescent COVID-19.

The CDR3 loop reads CATSDLIGSTDTQYF. The CDR3 bases are TGTGCCACCAGTGATTTGATCGGGAGCACAGATACGCAGTATTTT. This chain connects TRBV24-1 to TRBJ2-3; D is ambiguous. CDR1 is KGHDR, CDR2 SFDVKD, per germline. CDR3 length: 15 amino acids. The V and J ends lost 0 bases and 0 bases respectively, with 6 bases between them.